This TCR beta chain was recovered during a study of blood T cell repertoires in COVID-19. In the study overall: Samples taken during acute and convalescent COVID-19 were collected in the United States, Italy and Spain. T cells, B-cell-depleted T cells, or PBMCs provided the cDNA or gDNA that served as material.

CDR3 length: 15 residues. The germline gives CDR1 MDHEN, CDR2 SYDVKM. The V and J ends lost 3 bases and 6 bases, in that order; junction bases with no gene match: 9. In the original analysis: For nucleated cells, counts were estimated from reference gene primer amplification. Generated by immunoSEQ multiplex PCR, the TCRdb table keeps only in-frame clones and is missing some. The V and J calls and clone size come from that table; D and trimming were worked out from the DNA. The repertoire holds a few hundred thousand clones, with about 87% as singletons. The gene calls are TRBV28 and TRBJ2-5, with 8 bases aligning to TRBD2. The clonotype originates from an older woman with COVID-19, enrolled during active disease. Sequenced: peripheral blood. The CDR3 here is CASSLDSGSGKTQYF. CDR3 coding DNA: TGTGCCAGCAGTTTGGACAGCGGGAGTGGTAAGACCCAGTACTTC. Based on the CDR3 plus reference TRBV28 and TRBJ2-5, the full variable domain is DVKVTQSSRYLVKRTGEKVFLECVQDMDHENMFWYRQDPGLGLRLIYFSYDVKMKEKGDIPEGYSVSREKKERFSLILESASTNQTSMYLCASSLDSGSGKTQYFGPGTRLLVL.